This record looks at one TCR beta chain sequence and its context. The CDR3 has 11 residues. From germline, CDR1 is DFQATT and CDR2 SNEGSKA (reference sequence). The record originates from a study of radiotherapy plus CTLA-4 blockade in lung cancer. Using immunoSEQ multiplex PCR, the repertoire was profiled, and TCRdb retains in-frame clones only, with some absent. The sample has about 72,000 clones, around 81% seen once. This chain uses TRBV20-1 with TRBJ2-1; tentative D call: TRBD1 (6 bases). The sample was peripheral blood, taken from a patient treated with radiotherapy plus ipilimumab. This clonotype was obtained from a human donor with non-small cell lung cancer who had a partial response to radiotherapy plus ipilimumab. The CDR3 is CKRGNYNEQFF. The CDR3 bases are TGCAAGAGGGGGAACTACAATGAGCAGTTCTTC.